This T cell receptor (beta chain) came from a study of blood T cell repertoires in COVID-19. Looking at the study overall: Sites across the United States, Italy and Spain contributed samples from acute and convalescent COVID-19. The cDNA or gDNA used as material had been derived from T cells, B-cell-depleted T cells, or PBMCs.

Original methodology: Amplified reference gene primers provided the basis for estimating nucleated cell counts. Profiled with immunoSEQ multiplex PCR; TCRdb holds only in-frame clones, not every one. From that table come the V and J calls and clone size; the DNA was used to work out D and trimming. The data show some 200,000 clones, more than 75% seen once. The CDR3 consists of 15 residues. The J segment lost 4 bases and the V segment lost 5 bases, leaving 8 bases of the junction unmatched. Germline V gene sequence: CDR1 MNHEY, CDR2 SVGEGT. This sequence originates from a man aged 40-49 years with active or convalescent COVID-19. Sequences were obtained from peripheral blood. The V and J genes are TRBV6-2 or TRBV6-3 and TRBJ1-2, with TRBD1 identical over 9 bases. CDR3 sequence reads: CASSKTGGLGYGYTF. In nucleotides, the CDR3 is TGTGCCAGCAGTAAGACAGGGGGGCTTGGCTATGGCTACACCTTC.